The rows below give T cell receptor beta chains drawn from one sample of a study of post-analysis software for immune sequencing data. Via MiXCR, TCRdb re-called the PCR reads, giving one row per CDR3 protein. Of some 800,000 distinct CDR3 sequences in the sample, under 60% were seen once. Input material: blood. Every receptor here comes from a girl aged 10 to 17 with multiple sclerosis. CDR3s include the opening cysteine and the closing phenylalanine or tryptophan. The order of the fields is D gene, V gene, J gene, clone size, CDR3 DNA, CDR3 protein. D genes are given only for firm matches. Clone size appears in some rows only: once, few, many, or a class for an expanded clone.

.,TRBV12-3/TRBV12-4,TRBJ1-1,.,TGTGCCAGCAGTTTTCGGGATGGCACTGAAGCTTTCTTT,CASSFRDGTEAFF
TRBD2,TRBV20-1,TRBJ2-1,.,TGCAGTGCTAGAGATCCGGGACTAGCGGACGCCTACAATGAGCAGTTCTTC,CSARDPGLADAYNEQFF
.,TRBV29-1,TRBJ2-1,many,TGCAGCGGAGACATTTACAATGAGCAGTTCTTC,CSGDIYNEQFF
.,TRBV24-1,TRBJ1-5,.,TGTGCCACCAGTGACAGGGAGGACAATCAGCCCCAGCATTTT,CATSDREDNQPQHF
.,TRBV4-3,TRBJ2-5,.,TGCGCCAGCAGCCAAGATCGTGGGCTTAAGACCCAGTACTTC,CASSQDRGLKTQYF
.,TRBV6-2/TRBV6-3,TRBJ2-1,few,TGTGCCAGCAGCTACCCAGCTTCCGGAGGGTATGAGCAGTTCTTC,CASSYPASGGYEQFF
.,TRBV7-6,TRBJ2-1,few,TGTGCCAGCAGCTTAGCGGGACCCGTGGATGAGCAGTTCTTC,CASSLAGPVDEQFF
TRBD2,TRBV12-3/TRBV12-4,TRBJ2-7,.,TGTGCCAGCAGCTGGACTAGCGCCCACGAGCAGTACTTC,CASSWTSAHEQYF
.,TRBV30,TRBJ1-4,.,TGTGCCTGGAGTGTACGGCAGTTTGAAAAACTGTTTTTT,CAWSVRQFEKLFF
.,TRBV5-1,TRBJ1-1,few,TGCGCCAGCAACGACGGGGTCCCGAACACTGAAGCTTTCTTT,CASNDGVPNTEAFF
.,TRBV20-1,TRBJ2-5,.,TGCAGTGCTGGGGGCCGGGGCTACCAAGAGACCCAGTACTTC,CSAGGRGYQETQYF
TRBD1,TRBV28,TRBJ2-7,.,TGTGCCAGCAGTTTACCCACCGGGACAGCCTACGAGCAGTACTTC,CASSLPTGTAYEQYF
.,TRBV12-3/TRBV12-4,TRBJ2-5,.,TGTGCCAGCAGCCCACCGGGACACAAAGAGACCCAGTACTTC,CASSPPGHKETQYF
TRBD1,TRBV10-3,TRBJ2-7,few,TGTGCCATCAGTGAGTTCCACCGGGACAGGGACCCCTACGAGCAGTACTTC,CAISEFHRDRDPYEQYF
.,TRBV20-1,TRBJ2-1,few,TGCAGTGCTAATTCGGGAATGAGCTCCTACAATGAGCAGTTCTTC,CSANSGMSSYNEQFF
TRBD2,TRBV5-1,TRBJ2-7,few,TGCGCCAGCGACGTCCTAGCGGGAGAACTTAAGCACGAGCAGTACTTC,CASDVLAGELKHEQYF
TRBD1,TRBV11-2,TRBJ2-1,.,TGTGCCAGCAGCTGGCGACTACAGGGGAATGAGCAGTTCTTC,CASSWRLQGNEQFF
.,TRBV28,TRBJ2-1,.,TGTGCCAGCATGCTGCCCGGGAGCTCCTACAATGAGCAGTTCTTC,CASMLPGSSYNEQFF
TRBD2,TRBV7-8,TRBJ2-4,.,TGTGCCAGCAGCTTAGGACTAGCGGGGGCACAGTACTTC,CASSLGLAGAQYF
TRBD1,TRBV7-2,TRBJ2-3,few,TGTGCCAGCGGGAAAAGGTGGGACAGGGTTATGGATACGCAGTATTTT,CASGKRWDRVMDTQYF
TRBD2,TRBV29-1,TRBJ2-3,few,TGCAGCGTTGAAGAAGGACTAGCGGTTAGCACAGATACGCAGTATTTT,CSVEEGLAVSTDTQYF
.,TRBV28,TRBJ1-3,.,TGTGCCAGCAGTTTGAGGGCGGGAAACACCATATATTTT,CASSLRAGNTIYF
TRBD1,TRBV4-1,TRBJ2-1,.,TGCGCCAGCAGCCAAGACCAGTGGCCGGGACAGGGTAGGAATGAGCAGTTCTTC,CASSQDQWPGQGRNEQFF
.,TRBV7-2,TRBJ1-1,.,TGTGCCAGCAGCCCGGCAGGGGTAGGAAACACTGAAGCTTTCTTT,CASSPAGVGNTEAFF
TRBD2,TRBV12-3/TRBV12-4,TRBJ2-7,.,TGTGCCAGCAGGGTAGCGGGAGGATCGCAGGAGCAGTACTTC,CASRVAGGSQEQYF
.,TRBV19,TRBJ1-1,few,TGTGCCAGTAGCCTACCGGGGGCTCCAGCTTTCTTT,CASSLPGAPAFF
TRBD1,TRBV29-1,TRBJ1-1,.,TGCAGCGTACGACAGGGATCGGGCACTGAAGCTTTCTTT,CSVRQGSGTEAFF
TRBD1,TRBV20-1,TRBJ2-5,.,TGCAGTGCTAGAGATCTCGAGGGGGCAACCCCCTCGCCCACAAAAGAGACCCAGTACTTC,CSARDLEGATPSPTKETQYF
.,TRBV29-1,TRBJ1-4,.,TGCAAGGCGCAGCTTAATGAAAAACTGTTTTTT,CKAQLNEKLFF
.,TRBV12-3/TRBV12-4,TRBJ1-2,few,TGTGCCAGCACCCCAGGGCCCTGGGGTTATGGCTACACCTTC,CASTPGPWGYGYTF
.,TRBV7-9,TRBJ2-7,few,TGTGCCAGCAGCTTAGCTGATGGGGAGCAGTACTTC,CASSLADGEQYF